The 20 T cell receptor beta chains in this list originate from one sample, sequenced in a study of human T cells and chemical hapten exposure. TCRdb used MiXCR to reprocess the RACE reads, holding one entry per CDR3 protein. The data contain roughly 360,000 distinct CDR3 sequences, about 4.8% of them singletons. Time point indicated: patch test 1, 2 weeks after DPC sensitization. Treatment here: therapeutic diphenylcyclopropenone sensitization with weekly scalp DPC. The sample in question was whole blood, obtained in connection with sensitization to the hapten diphenylcyclopropenone (DPC). These receptors came from a woman aged 45-59 years with alopecia areata. Some clones in this sample may be carry-over from other donors' samples.

This clonotype was seen at least ten times. The V and J genes are TRBV5-5 and TRBJ2-5, with TRBD1 matching over 8 bases. The CDR3 runs to 13 residues. CDR1 and CDR2 (germline): SGHKS, YYEKEE (reference sequence). V was clipped by 3 bases and J by 5 bases; unmatched bases: 3. The CDR3 is CASSSDRVETQYF. The CDR3 nucleotides read TGTGCCAGCAGCTCGGACAGGGTGGAGACCCAGTACTTC. Full variable domain (missing parts from reference TRBV5-5 and TRBJ2-5): DAGVTQSPTHLIKTRGQQVTLRCSPISGHKSVSWYQQVLGQGPQFIFQYYEKEERGRGNFPDRFSARQFPNYSSELNVNALLLGDSALYLCASSSDRVETQYFGPGTRLLVL.

This clonotype has more than one count but fewer than ten. V usage is TRBV18 and J usage is TRBJ1-1, with D uncertain. Trimming took 4 bases from V and 5 from J, leaving 11 bases between them. Germline V CDR1 and CDR2: KGHSH, LQKENI. The CDR3 has 13 residues. The CDR3 DNA sequence: TGTGCCAGCTCACAGGGAATAGGGACTGAAGCTTTCTTT. Amino acids: CASSQGIGTEAFF.

This clonotype was observed at least ten times. The V gene is TRBV27, the J gene TRBJ1-5, with TRBD1 identical over 9 bases. The CDR3 extends over 15 amino acids. V trimming: 7 bases; J trimming: 1 base; junction bases outside the gene matches: 5. CDR1 and CDR2 (germline): MNHEY, SMNVEV (reference sequence). The CDR3 loop reads CASNPQGASNQPQHF. CDR3 sequence (DNA): TGTGCCAGCAACCCACAGGGGGCAAGCAATCAGCCCCAGCATTTT.

This clonotype occurred a few times. The CDR3 DNA follows: TGTGCCAGCAGTTTACTTCTGACAGGGGCCACCTACGAGCAGTACTTC. Its protein is CASSLLLTGATYEQYF. This chain connects TRBV12-3 or TRBV12-4 to TRBJ2-7; 8 positions agree with TRBD1. This CDR3 region has 16 residues. V lost 2 bases to trimming and J lost 2 bases; unmatched junction nucleotides: 8.

There are a few counts of this clonotype. The chain links TRBV7-2 to TRBJ1-3; the D is unclear. This CDR3 is built from 15 residues. Deletions cut 1 base from V and 0 bases from J, with 7 bases between. Germline V gives CDR1 SGHTA, CDR2 FQGNSA. The DNA for the CDR3 is TGTGCCAGCAGCTTAGGGGCAGACTCTGGAAACACCATATATTTT. This codes for CASSLGADSGNTIYF. Full variable domain (missing parts from reference TRBV7-2 and TRBJ1-3): GAGVSQSPSNKVTEKGKDVELRCDPISGHTALYWYRQSLGQGLEFLIYFQGNSAPDKSGLPSDRFSAERTGGSVSTLTIQRTQQEDSAVYLCASSLGADSGNTIYFGEGSWLTVV.

This clonotype has ten or more counts. The rearrangement uses TRBV28 and TRBJ2-4, with 8 bases identical to TRBD1. Germline trimming cut 6 bases from V and 7 bases from J; bases unmatched to any gene: 8. This CDR3 region has 14 residues. CDR1 is MDHEN, CDR2 SYDVKM, per germline. The CDR3 coding sequence is TGTGCCAGCAGCGACAGGGGAGCCTGGAACATTCAGTACTTC. It specifies CASSDRGAWNIQYF.

At least ten counts were recorded for this clonotype. The chain carries TRBV7-2 and TRBJ1-3; D may be TRBD1 (6 bases). V lost 6 bases and J lost 5, with 14 bases in between. The CDR3 length is 14 residues. Germline V lookup: CDR1 SGHTA, CDR2 FQGNSA. CDR3 in DNA: TGTGCCAGCAGTCTAACAGGGAATAGAAACACCATATATTTT. This codes for CASSLTGNRNTIYF.

There are a few counts of this clonotype. The chain is built from TRBV29-1 and TRBJ1-1; no clear D gene. V lost 0 bases to trimming and J lost 5 bases, with 4 bases between them. The length of the CDR3 is 11 residues. Germline values: CDR1 SQVTM, CDR2 ANQGSEA. The CDR3: CSVEERTEAFF. The DNA for the CDR3 is TGCAGCGTTGAAGAACGTACTGAAGCTTTCTTT.

The chain has TRBV27 and TRBJ1-2, with 7 bases aligning to TRBD1. J lost 5 bases, V lost 4 bases, and 4 bases had no gene match. The CDR3 has 13 amino acids. Germline V gives CDR1 MNHEY, CDR2 SMNVEV (reference sequence). DNA for the CDR3: TGTGCCAGCAGTTCGGGACAGCCTTATGGCTACACCTTC. Its protein product is CASSSGQPYGYTF.

The chain carries TRBV3-1 and TRBJ2-1; 7 nucleotides align to TRBD2. Germline CDR1 is LGHDT and CDR2 is YNNKEL (reference sequence). The CDR3 has 17 amino acids. V trimming: 0 bases; J trimming: 2 bases; junction bases outside the gene matches: 7. In DNA, the CDR3 is TGTGCCAGCAGCCAAGATTTCGGGACTACAACCTACAATGAGCAGTTCTTC. As protein: CASSQDFGTTTYNEQFF.

This chain joins TRBV4-1 and TRBJ1-1; D perhaps matches TRBD1 (5 bases). Deletions cut 4 bases from V and 1 base from J, with 10 bases between. The germline gives CDR1 MGHRA, CDR2 YSYEKL. The CDR3 loop spans 14 amino acids. DNA for the CDR3: TGCGCCAGCAGCCGCCCCGACAGGAACACTGAAGCTTTCTTT. Translating gives CASSRPDRNTEAFF.

This clonotype was recorded many times. V and J are TRBV10-2 and TRBJ2-1, with D perhaps matching TRBD1 or TRBD2 (5 bases each). Trimming took off 2 bases at V and 12 bases at J, with 17 bases between the two ends. The CDR3 is 14 residues long. Germline V gene sequence: CDR1 WSHSY, CDR2 SAAADI. The CDR3 region has the DNA TGCGCCAGCAGTGAGAATTTTGGGGGACGGAGGCAGTTCTTC. It is translated as CASSENFGGRRQFF.

This sequence joins TRBV20-1 and TRBJ2-7; D perhaps matches TRBD2 (5 bases). The V and J ends lost 6 bases and 0 bases respectively, with 9 bases between them. The length of the CDR3 is 12 residues. The V gene's germline CDR1 is DFQATT and CDR2 SNEGSKA (reference sequence). This CDR3 reads CSARELSYEQYF. The CDR3 DNA reads TGCAGTGCCCGGGAACTCTCCTACGAGCAGTACTTC.

In DNA, the CDR3 is TGCGCCAGCAGCTCCGACAGGGTAACCTACAATGAGCAGTTCTTC. Residues: CASSSDRVTYNEQFF. The rearrangement joins TRBV5-1 to TRBJ2-1, with 7 bases matching TRBD1. Germline V lookup: CDR1 SGHRS, CDR2 YFSETQ. V trimming: 3 bases; J trimming: 2 bases; junction bases outside the gene matches: 5. This CDR3 has 15 residues. The whole variable domain, filled in from reference TRBV5-1 and TRBJ2-1, reads KAGVTQTPRYLIKTRGQQVTLSCSPISGHRSVSWYQQTPGQGLQFLFEYFSETQRNKGNFPGRFSGRQFSNSRSEMNVSTLELGDSALYLCASSSDRVTYNEQFFGPGTRLTVL.

This clonotype was picked up many times. The chain carries TRBV3-1 and TRBJ1-3; D not resolved. CDR1 is LGHDT and CDR2 is YNNKEL in the germline V gene (reference sequence). Trimming left V 6 bases short and J 0 bases short, with 12 bases between. The CDR3 contains 15 residues. The CDR3 sequence: CASSPDGYSGNTIYF. The CDR3 DNA reads as TGTGCCAGCAGTCCGGACGGGTACTCTGGAAACACCATATATTTT.

The gene calls are TRBV29-1 and TRBJ1-1; maybe TRBD1 (6 bases). The ends were cut back, 5 bases at V and 0 bases at J, with 10 bases in the middle. Per the germline V gene, CDR1 is SQVTM and CDR2 is ANQGSEA. This CDR3 is 13 amino acids long. The CDR3 region is CSVPGTLNTEAFF. CDR3 in DNA: TGCAGCGTTCCGGGGACACTGAACACTGAAGCTTTCTTT.

This clonotype came up many times. CDR3 in DNA: TGTGCCAGCAGTCGGACAGGGGATAGCAATCAGCCCCAGCATTTT. It codes for CASSRTGDSNQPQHF. V gene TRBV6-2 or TRBV6-3 combines with J gene TRBJ1-5, with 9 positions matching TRBD1. This CDR3 comprises 15 residues. V was pared by 5 bases and J by 0 bases, with 2 bases of the junction left unmatched. In germline, CDR1 is MNHEY, CDR2 SVGEGT.

This clonotype was observed many times. This chain uses TRBV2 with TRBJ1-2; D is ambiguous. The CDR3 has 13 amino acids. Germline V gene lookup returns CDR1 SNHLY and CDR2 FYNNEI. Trimming removed 4 bases at V and 5 bases at J, with 11 bases between. The CDR3 region is CASSVSTDYGYTF. For the CDR3, the DNA is TGTGCCAGCAGTGTAAGCACAGATTATGGCTACACCTTC.

The genes are TRBV3-1 and TRBJ1-5; perhaps TRBD1 as D (6 bases). CDR1 LGHDT and CDR2 YNNKEL come from the germline V gene (reference sequence). The length of the CDR3 is 15 residues. V was trimmed by 1 base and J by 5 bases, leaving 12 bases between them. The CDR3, as DNA: TGTGCCAGCAGCCAAGTCCCCAGGGGCGATCAGCCCCAGCATTTT. Translated, it gives CASSQVPRGDQPQHF.

This clonotype was seen a handful of times. The chain couples TRBV9 to TRBJ1-4, with unresolved D. The CDR3 sequence is 19 residues long. Germline V gives CDR1 SGDLS, CDR2 YYNGEE. The germline V and J ends were trimmed by 0 bases and 0 bases, with 18 bases remaining between them. In DNA, the CDR3 is TGTGCCAGCAGCGTAGGGGCGGTCGGTATATCGGCAACTAATGAAAAACTGTTTTTT. This translates into CASSVGAVGISATNEKLFF.